The rows below give T cell receptor beta chains drawn from one sample of a study of Ad26.COV2.S vaccination and SARS-CoV-2 variants. TCRdb's table, derived via immunoSEQ multiplex PCR, lists solely in-frame clones and lacks some. The top ten hold 1.7% of the sample, which has approximately 460,000 clones, about nine tenths seen once. The sequences come from peripheral blood, collected in a trial of Ad26.COV2.S vaccine versus placebo. All receptors come from a person aged 18-60 years who received the Ad26.COV2.S COVID-19 vaccine or a placebo. Each CDR3 is given with its conserved first and last residue. The order of the fields is V gene, clone size, CDR3 length, CDR3 protein. The size of a clone is reported for some rows only, either as once, few or many, or as a class for expanded clones.

TRBV5-5,few,14,CASTYREGNTEAFF
TRBV7-2,.,17,CASSLGSLAGGPDTQYF
TRBV7-2,.,15,CASSQYRDYTYEQYF
TRBV19,.,16,CASTLVAGISHGELFF
TRBV18,.,18,CASSPPSGQAHSWETQYF
TRBV4-2,.,17,CASSQDWAGGPGETQYF
TRBV29-1,.,11,CSVGGNEKLFF
TRBV20-1,once,11,CSASDRFKQYF
TRBV30,once,21,CAWRHPGGLAGARVSYNEQFF
TRBV11-2,once,13,CASSFGDGETQYF
TRBV7-2,.,16,CASSSTSGGPPYEQYF
TRBV7-2,.,14,CASSISGGNTEAFF
TRBV5-1,.,14,CASSLDQGTAEAFF
TRBV5-4,.,15,CASSPESGNADTQYF
TRBV19,.,16,CASSTRQGMSNQPQHF
TRBV27,.,12,CASSHSNQPQHF
TRBV12-1,.,14,CASSPATSGNTIYF
TRBV11-3,.,13,CASSLVTSGELFF
TRBV27,.,15,CASSLVGGSSYEQYF
TRBV5-1,.,12,CASSLGTENYTF
TRBV18,.,17,CASSPSALAGGTDTQYF
TRBV7-2,.,14,CASSPGTGGYGYTF
TRBV18,once,14,CASSPPSKDTEAFF
TRBV19,.,11,CASSRRDEQYF